This T cell receptor beta chain stems from a study of blood T cell repertoires in COVID-19. Study background: Both acute and convalescent COVID-19 samples were obtained from the United States, Italy and Spain. Sources were T cells, B-cell-depleted T cells, or PBMCs; the material itself was cDNA or gDNA.

This table comes from immunoSEQ multiplex PCR, and its TCRdb copy is limited to in-frame clones, with some not included. Among hundreds of thousands of clones listed, 70% to 90% were seen once. This CDR3 comprises 16 residues. Germline V gene data show CDR1 as SGHAT and CDR2 as FQNNGV. The trim removed 4 bases at V and 4 bases at J, leaving 6 bases unmatched. The specimen was peripheral blood. This receptor was taken from a woman aged 50 to 65 with active or convalescent COVID-19. The V call is TRBV11-2, the J call TRBJ2-2; TRBD2 matches at 10 bases. CDR3 protein: CASSSLTSGRTGELFF. The CDR3 coding sequence is TGTGCCAGCAGCTCCCTGACTAGCGGGCGCACCGGGGAGCTGTTTTTT.